This entry lists 19 T cell receptor beta chains sequenced from one sample in a study of shared clonotypes between healthy human individuals (dated by TCRdb to 2019 to 2021). The library was obtained by the immunoSEQ multiplex PCR assay. Held by TCRdb, this immuneACCESS table contains in-frame sequences only and omits some clones. Under half of the omission traces to an unresolved V gene where checked; the cause of the rest is unknown. The sample profile shows some 2,100,000 clones; 85% to 95% of them were found once. The ten largest clones add up to roughly 1.7% of the sample. CD8 naive samples consisted of CD45RO-negative cells that were positively selected for CCR7, yielding a CD45RA+CCR7+ population without TemRA cells. Sequencing was performed on naive CD8+ T cells from PBMCs. What the cell subset or site label conveys for this sample: CD45RA+CCR7+. The receptors come from a man younger than 35 in good health. Some clones in this sample may be carry-over from other donors' samples.

The chain links TRBV11-1 to TRBJ2-2; D not certain. From germline, CDR1 is SGHAT and CDR2 FQDESV (reference sequence). V lost 0 bases to trimming and J lost 0 bases, with 8 bases between them. This CDR3 has 16 amino acids. The CDR3 DNA follows: TGTGCCAGCAGCTTAGCGCAGTTCGCGAACACCGGGGAGCTGTTTTTT. Protein sequence: CASSLAQFANTGELFF. The full variable domain, rest sourced from reference TRBV11-1 and TRBJ2-2, is EAEVAQSPRYKITEKSQAVAFWCDPISGHATLYWYRQILGQGPELLVQFQDESVVDDSQLPKDRFSAERLKGVDSTLKIQPAELGDSAMYLCASSLAQFANTGELFFGEGSRLTVL.

This sequence joins TRBV4-3 and TRBJ2-5; D possibly corresponds to TRBD1 (5 bases). Germline V gene data show CDR1 as LGHNA and CDR2 as YSLEER. Trimming pared 0 bases from V and 2 bases from J, leaving 13 bases between. This CDR3 region has 16 residues. The chain's CDR3 is CASSQDGYRPQETQYF. The CDR3 DNA reads TGCGCCAGCAGCCAAGACGGGTACAGGCCACAAGAGACCCAGTACTTC.

The genes are TRBV27 and TRBJ2-7; D is possibly TRBD1 (6 bases). CDR1 is MNHEY and CDR2 is SMNVEV in the germline V gene (reference sequence). CDR3 length: 16 amino acids. V dropped 0 bases and J dropped 1 base, with 13 bases sitting between them. The CDR3 spells CASSLSAGTRSYEQYF. The CDR3 DNA follows: TGTGCCAGCAGTTTATCCGCTGGGACAAGATCCTACGAGCAGTACTTC.

The chain uses TRBV6-6 and TRBJ2-7; the match to TRBD2 covers 7 bases. CDR1 is MNHNY, CDR2 SVGAGI, per germline (reference sequence). V shed 6 bases and J 0 bases; nucleotides not matched to a gene: 8. CDR3 size: 15 residues. CDR3 nucleotide sequence: TGTGCCAGCAGCCCTAGCGGAGAGGGCTCCTACGAGCAGTACTTC. The encoded protein is CASSPSGEGSYEQYF.

The chain is built from TRBV12-5 and TRBJ1-2, with D unresolved. The CDR3 is made up of 12 amino acids. Germline CDR1 is LGHNT and CDR2 is FRNRAP. Trimming left V 6 bases short and J 1 base short, with 6 bases between. CDR3 region: CASGIHNYGYTF. As DNA, the CDR3 is TGTGCTAGTGGCATCCATAACTATGGCTACACCTTC.

DNA for the CDR3: TGTGCCTGGTCCAACTATGGCTACACCTTC. This codes for CAWSNYGYTF. This chain connects TRBV30 to TRBJ1-2; D is unclear. The ends were cut back, 5 bases at V and 2 bases at J, with 3 bases in the middle. Germline loops: CDR1 GTSNPN, CDR2 SVGIG (reference sequence). The CDR3 has 10 residues.

This rearrangement joins TRBV5-1 to TRBJ2-2; TRBD2 is a possible D gene (6 bases). Germline CDR1 is SGHRS and CDR2 is YFSETQ. CDR3 size: 15 residues. With 2 bases removed from V and 0 bases from J, the gap between germline ends came to 8 bases. DNA of the CDR3: TGCGCCAGCAGCTTACGACTAGCGAACACCGGGGAGCTGTTTTTT. Its translation: CASSLRLANTGELFF.

The V gene is TRBV21-1, the J gene TRBJ1-1. TRBV21-1 is an annotated pseudogene. The CDR3 extends over 12 amino acids. CDR3 DNA sequence: TGTGCCAGCACCATCGGGGACACTGAAGCTTTCTTT. Protein: CASTIGDTEAFF.

A remark on this clone: Other DNA sequences in the same sample also yield this CDR3. This chain joins TRBV7-9 and TRBJ2-7, with TRBD1 identical over 10 bases. Germline assignment: CDR1 SEHNR and CDR2 FQNEAQ (reference sequence). V dropped 5 bases and J dropped 3; count of bases not matched to a gene: 4. The CDR3 extends over 14 amino acids. The CDR3 sequence: CASSLRDRGYEQYF. DNA for the CDR3: TGTGCCAGCAGCCTCCGGGACAGGGGCTACGAGCAGTACTTC.

The chain couples TRBV25-1 to TRBJ2-7; D might be TRBD1 or TRBD2, each matching 5 bases. Trimming cost V 1 base and J 2 bases, with 12 bases left between them. This CDR3 spans 15 amino acids. In germline, CDR1 is MGHDK, CDR2 SYGVNS. The CDR3 nucleotides read TGTGCCAGCAGTGAATTTAGTGTGGGACCCTACGAGCAGTACTTC. Translation gives CASSEFSVGPYEQYF.

This rearrangement joins TRBV28 to TRBJ2-7; D possibly corresponds to TRBD2 (5 bases). V lost 6 bases to trimming and J lost 5 bases, with 26 bases between them. This CDR3 region has 17 residues. Germline V gene sequence: CDR1 MDHEN, CDR2 SYDVKM. As DNA, the CDR3 is TGTGCCAGCAGCCTACCCCGAAACCCTCGGGAAAGTGACGAGCAGTACTTC. Translating gives CASSLPRNPRESDEQYF. The variable domain in full, with the rest retrieved from reference TRBV28 and TRBJ2-7, is DVKVTQSSRYLVKRTGEKVFLECVQDMDHENMFWYRQDPGLGLRLIYFSYDVKMKEKGDIPEGYSVSREKKERFSLILESASTNQTSMYLCASSLPRNPRESDEQYFGPGTRLTVT.

This chain uses TRBV13 with TRBJ2-5, with 7 bases fitting TRBD2. This CDR3 is 17 amino acids long. The germline CDR1 and CDR2 sequences are PRHDT and FYEKMQ (reference sequence). V was pared by 4 bases and J by 1 base, with 12 bases of the junction left unmatched. CDR3 nucleotides: TGTGCCAGCAGCTCCAGACTAGCCCTAACCCTCCAAGAGACCCAGTACTTC. Its translation: CASSSRLALTLQETQYF.

This chain connects TRBV13 to TRBJ1-1; tentatively, D is TRBD1 (5 bases). CDR1 PRHDT and CDR2 FYEKMQ come from the germline V gene (reference sequence). V lost 5 bases and J 1 base, leaving 17 bases between the germline ends. The CDR3 loop spans 16 amino acids. CDR3 coding DNA: TGTGCCAGCAGCGCAAACCCGGGACTCGGGAACACTGAAGCTTTCTTT. Amino acid sequence: CASSANPGLGNTEAFF.

The chain combines TRBV9 with TRBJ1-4; D not certain. The CDR3 loop spans 12 amino acids. The germline V and J ends were trimmed by 3 bases and 8 bases, with 8 bases remaining between them. Germline-derived CDR1 and CDR2 are SGDLS and YYNGEE. DNA of the CDR3: TGTGCCAGCAGCGCACGAGGGGAAAAACTGTTTTTT. Translated, it gives CASSARGEKLFF.

As to this clone: Within the sample, other DNA sequences also encode this same CDR3. The rearrangement links TRBV5-1 to TRBJ2-7; 9 bases are a match to TRBD1. The CDR3 has 14 amino acids. From germline, CDR1 is SGHRS and CDR2 YFSETQ. Trimming took 5 bases from V and 2 from J; bases not matched to a gene: 5. This CDR3 is CASSFGTGTYEQYF. The CDR3 DNA reads TGCGCCAGCAGTTTCGGGACAGGGACCTACGAGCAGTACTTC. Drawing the rest from reference TRBV5-1 and TRBJ2-7, the complete variable domain is KAGVTQTPRYLIKTRGQQVTLSCSPISGHRSVSWYQQTPGQGLQFLFEYFSETQRNKGNFPGRFSGRQFSNSRSEMNVSTLELGDSALYLCASSFGTGTYEQYFGPGTRLTVT.

The chain links TRBV28 to TRBJ2-5; D is perhaps TRBD1 (6 bases). V was trimmed by 3 bases and J by 2 bases, leaving 16 bases between them. CDR3 length equals 16 residues. Per the germline V gene, CDR1 is MDHEN and CDR2 is SYDVKM. The CDR3 reads CASSLGAGLTQETQYF. The CDR3 DNA follows: TGTGCCAGCAGTTTGGGGGCAGGGCTTACGCAAGAGACCCAGTACTTC.

The chain recombines TRBV23-1 with TRBJ1-1; a weak D match, TRBD1 (5 bases). TRBV23-1 is placed among ORFs of uncertain function. This CDR3 is 14 amino acids long. Trimming pared 6 bases from V and 11 bases from J, leaving 22 bases between. The DNA for the CDR3 is TGCGCCAGCAGGGGGAATGGACAAGGCCCCGGGGCTTTCTTT. Amino acid sequence: CASRGNGQGPGAFF.

This chain uses TRBV7-2 with TRBJ2-7, with a possible D match to TRBD2 (6 bases). The germline V gene has CDR1 SGHTA and CDR2 FQGNSA. Between the trimmed V and J ends, which lost 5 bases and 2 bases, there was a span of 13 bases. This CDR3 is built from 14 residues. The CDR3 bases are TGTGCCAGCAGCCCCGGACTAACCGCCTACGAGCAGTACTTC. It yields the protein CASSPGLTAYEQYF.

The rearrangement uses TRBV5-1 and TRBJ2-7; 8 nucleotides agree with TRBD1. The junction had 8 bases not matched to a gene; V was cut back by 3 bases and J by 3 bases. The CDR3 extends over 15 amino acids. Germline V gives CDR1 SGHRS, CDR2 YFSETQ. The CDR3, as DNA: TGCGCCAGCAGCTCTCATCCGGGACAGGACTACGAGCAGTACTTC. Amino acid sequence: CASSSHPGQDYEQYF.